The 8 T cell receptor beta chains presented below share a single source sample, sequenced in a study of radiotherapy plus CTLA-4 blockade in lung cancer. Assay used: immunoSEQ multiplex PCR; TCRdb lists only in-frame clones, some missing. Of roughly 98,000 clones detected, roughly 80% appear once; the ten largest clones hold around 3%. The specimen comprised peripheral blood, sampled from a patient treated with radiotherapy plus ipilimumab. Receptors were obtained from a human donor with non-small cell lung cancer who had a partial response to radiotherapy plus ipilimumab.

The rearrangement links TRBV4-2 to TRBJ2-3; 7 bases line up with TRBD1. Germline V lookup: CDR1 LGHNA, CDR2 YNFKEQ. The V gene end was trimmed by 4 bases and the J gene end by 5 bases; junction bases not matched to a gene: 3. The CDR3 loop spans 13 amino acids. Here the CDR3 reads CASSPRGRDTQYF. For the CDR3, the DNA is TGTGCCAGCAGCCCAAGGGGGCGAGATACGCAGTATTTT.

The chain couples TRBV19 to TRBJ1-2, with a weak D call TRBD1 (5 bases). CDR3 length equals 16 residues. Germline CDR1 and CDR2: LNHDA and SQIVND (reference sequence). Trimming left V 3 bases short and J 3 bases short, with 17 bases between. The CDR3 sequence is CASSMGTGRVDYGYTF. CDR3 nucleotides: TGTGCCAGTAGTATGGGTACAGGTAGGGTCGACTATGGCTACACCTTC.

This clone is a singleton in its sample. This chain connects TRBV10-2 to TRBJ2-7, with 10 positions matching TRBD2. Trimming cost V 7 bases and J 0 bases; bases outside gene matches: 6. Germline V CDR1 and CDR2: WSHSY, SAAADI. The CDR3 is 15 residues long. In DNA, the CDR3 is TGCGCCAGCACAAAAGCGGGAGGGGTCTCCTACGAGCAGTACTTC. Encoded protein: CASTKAGGVSYEQYF.

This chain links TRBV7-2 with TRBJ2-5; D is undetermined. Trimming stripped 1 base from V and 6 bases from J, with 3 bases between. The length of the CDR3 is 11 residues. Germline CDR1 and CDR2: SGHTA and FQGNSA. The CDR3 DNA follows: TGTGCCAGCAGCTTAGGGCAGACCCAGTACTTC. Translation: CASSLGQTQYF.

The CDR3 DNA reads as TGTGCCAGCAGCTCGGGACTAGCGGGAGGGGAGCCTGAGCAGTTCTTC. It specifies CASSSGLAGGEPEQFF. The V call is TRBV7-3, the J call TRBJ2-1, with 16 bases matching TRBD2. CDR1 is SGHTA and CDR2 is FQGTGA in the germline V gene. V dropped 4 bases and J dropped 9; count of bases not matched to a gene: 6. The CDR3 runs 16 residues.

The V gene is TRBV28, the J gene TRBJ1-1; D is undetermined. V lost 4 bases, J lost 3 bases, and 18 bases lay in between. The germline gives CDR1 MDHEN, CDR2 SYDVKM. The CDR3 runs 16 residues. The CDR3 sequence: CASSSQIRLADTEAFF. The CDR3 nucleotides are TGTGCCAGCAGTTCACAAATTAGGCTGGCGGACACTGAAGCTTTCTTT.

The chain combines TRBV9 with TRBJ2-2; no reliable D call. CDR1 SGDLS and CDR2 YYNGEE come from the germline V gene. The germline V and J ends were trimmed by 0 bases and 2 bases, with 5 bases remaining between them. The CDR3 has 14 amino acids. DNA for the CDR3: TGTGCCAGCAGCGTAGCCCCTAACACCGGGGAGCTGTTTTTT. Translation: CASSVAPNTGELFF.

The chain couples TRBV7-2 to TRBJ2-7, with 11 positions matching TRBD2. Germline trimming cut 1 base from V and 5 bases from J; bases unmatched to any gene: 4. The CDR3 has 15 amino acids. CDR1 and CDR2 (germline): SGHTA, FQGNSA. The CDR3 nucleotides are TGTGCCAGCAGCTTAGTAGCGGGAGGGCTCGACGAGCAGTACTTC. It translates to CASSLVAGGLDEQYF.